This entry lists 29 T cell receptor beta chains sequenced from one sample in a study of lymphopenia after photon versus proton radiotherapy. Method: immunoSEQ multiplex PCR; TCRdb's copy keeps in-frame clones and lacks some. The data contain approximately 150,000 clones, less than 90% of them singletons. This specimen consisted of peripheral blood, obtained from a patient treated with photon-based radiotherapy. These receptors all come from a man aged 50 to 59 with gastric cancer.

This clone appeared a single time. V is TRBV5-4 and J is TRBJ2-1; D gene unclear. The CDR3 runs 15 residues. Trimming removed 4 bases at V and 0 bases at J, with 11 bases between. Germline CDR1 and CDR2: SGHNT and YYREEE (reference sequence). In DNA form, the CDR3 reads TGTGCCAGCAGCCGTCCCTGGGGCTCCTACAATGAGCAGTTCTTC. This sequence encodes CASSRPWGSYNEQFF.

V usage is TRBV28 and J usage is TRBJ1-1, with D perhaps TRBD1 (5 bases). CDR1 is MDHEN, CDR2 SYDVKM, per germline. V gave up 3 bases and J gave up 4 bases, with 12 bases separating them. This CDR3 is built from 14 residues. The CDR3 loop is CASSLGRRSTEAFF. DNA for the CDR3: TGTGCCAGCAGTTTGGGGCGGAGGAGCACTGAAGCTTTCTTT.

The chain joins TRBV2 to TRBJ2-2; no clear D. V was pared by 6 bases and J by 1 base, with 12 bases between. Germline assignment: CDR1 SNHLY and CDR2 FYNNEI. The CDR3 contains 15 residues. The CDR3 nucleotides are TGTGCCAGCAGGGAGTCGAAGGTGAACACCGGGGAGCTGTTTTTT. It is translated as CASRESKVNTGELFF. Full variable domain (missing parts from reference TRBV2 and TRBJ2-2): EPEVTQTPSHQVTQMGQEVILRCVPISNHLYFYWYRQILGQKVEFLVSFYNNEISEKSEIFDDQFSVERPDGSNFTLKIRSTKLEDSAMYFCASRESKVNTGELFFGEGSRLTVL.

The V and J genes are TRBV5-6 and TRBJ2-5, with D perhaps matching TRBD1 (6 bases). The CDR3 loop spans 14 amino acids. V was shortened by 6 bases and J by 4 bases, with 16 bases between the two germline ends. Germline CDR1 and CDR2: SGHDT and YYEEEE. The CDR3 region is CASKSRGWGETQYF. In DNA form, the CDR3 reads TGTGCCAGCAAATCGAGGGGGTGGGGAGAGACCCAGTACTTC.

The rearrangement links TRBV19 to TRBJ1-5, with a weak D call TRBD1 (6 bases). The V end lost 5 bases, the J end lost 1 base, and 15 bases lay between the germline ends. Germline V gives CDR1 LNHDA, CDR2 SQIVND (reference sequence). This CDR3 has 16 amino acids. The CDR3 reads CASSVRTAKSNQPQHF. The CDR3 DNA is TGTGCCAGTAGTGTCCGGACAGCGAAAAGCAATCAGCCCCAGCATTTT.

This clone was observed a few times. The chain combines TRBV7-2 with TRBJ2-3; 11 bases map to TRBD1. CDR1 and CDR2 from the germline V gene are SGHTA and FQGNSA. The CDR3 has 14 residues. The V gene end was trimmed by 5 bases and the J gene end by 5 bases; junction bases not matched to a gene: 3. Written as DNA, the CDR3 is TGTGCCAGCAGCATGGACAGGGGGCTAGATACGCAGTATTTT. It translates to CASSMDRGLDTQYF. The full variable domain, its missing parts supplied by reference TRBV7-2 and TRBJ2-3, is GAGVSQSPSNKVTEKGKDVELRCDPISGHTALYWYRQSLGQGLEFLIYFQGNSAPDKSGLPSDRFSAERTGGSVSTLTIQRTQQEDSAVYLCASSMDRGLDTQYFGPGTRLTVL.

The V gene is TRBV4-1, the J gene TRBJ2-2; no reliable D call. The V end was cut by 1 base, the J end by 2 bases, with 8 bases between. Germline CDR1 reads MGHRA; CDR2 reads YSYEKL. The length of the CDR3 is 15 residues. The CDR3 is CASSQVPGNTGELFF. The CDR3 DNA reads as TGCGCCAGCAGCCAAGTCCCAGGAAACACCGGGGAGCTGTTTTTT.

The V gene is TRBV19, the J gene TRBJ1-2, with 7 nucleotides matching TRBD1. Germline trimming cut 7 bases from V and 0 bases from J; bases unmatched to any gene: 11. The CDR3 totals 16 residues. Germline V gene sequence: CDR1 LNHDA, CDR2 SQIVND (reference sequence). CDR3 amino acids: CASTLGQAGSNYGYTF. Written as DNA, the CDR3 is TGTGCCAGTACCCTAGGACAGGCGGGGTCTAACTATGGCTACACCTTC.

This chain connects TRBV29-1 to TRBJ2-3; 9 bases fit TRBD2. CDR1 is SQVTM and CDR2 is ANQGSEA in the germline V gene. There are 14 residues in the CDR3. The V and J ends lost 1 base and 1 base, in that order; junction bases with no gene match: 0. The CDR3 reads CSVEGTSGTDTQYF. The CDR3 DNA is TGCAGCGTTGAAGGGACTAGCGGCACAGATACGCAGTATTTT.

CDR3 DNA sequence: TGTGCCAGCACAGTTTCTAGCGGGAGTGAAAATGAGCAGTTCTTC. Amino acids: CASTVSSGSENEQFF. V is TRBV27 and J is TRBJ2-1; 10 bases match TRBD2. With V trimmed by 7 bases and J by 7 bases, 10 bases remained unmatched. CDR1 and CDR2 (germline): MNHEY, SMNVEV (reference sequence). The CDR3 spans 15 residues.

The chain is built from TRBV10-1 and TRBJ2-1; 7 nucleotides align to TRBD1. The CDR3 has 16 amino acids. CDR1 and CDR2 (germline): WNHNN, SYGVQD (reference sequence). The junction had 7 bases not matched to a gene; V was cut back by 3 bases and J by 2 bases. The CDR3 DNA sequence: TGCGCCAGCAGTGACCCGGGACAGTACCCCTACAATGAGCAGTTCTTC. Translated, it gives CASSDPGQYPYNEQFF.

This chain joins TRBV5-8 and TRBJ2-4, with D possibly TRBD2 on 5 matching bases. Trimming took off 6 bases at V and 11 bases at J, with 15 bases between the two ends. Looked up from germline, CDR1 is SGHTS and CDR2 is YDEGEE. The CDR3 covers 12 residues. The CDR3 loop reads CASTLRGLVQYF. The CDR3, as DNA: TGTGCCAGCACCCTCCGGGGTCTGGTTCAGTACTTC.

The chain has TRBV7-3 and TRBJ2-3, with a weak D call TRBD1 (5 bases). Per the germline V gene, CDR1 is SGHTA and CDR2 is FQGTGA. V was pared by 4 bases and J by 2 bases, with 16 bases between. This CDR3 contains 16 residues. This chain's CDR3 is CASSSQGRSPTDTQYF. The CDR3 bases are TGTGCCAGCAGCTCCCAGGGAAGATCACCCACAGATACGCAGTATTTT.

V and J are TRBV9 and TRBJ2-2, with D possibly being TRBD1 (6 bases). The CDR3 totals 14 residues. Germline V gene data show CDR1 as SGDLS and CDR2 as YYNGEE. Deletions cut 2 bases from V and 3 bases from J, with 8 bases between. The CDR3 bases are TGTGCCAGCAGCGTTTCAGGGGACACCGGGGAGCTGTTTTTT. Protein product: CASSVSGDTGELFF.

The V call is TRBV2, the J call TRBJ1-1; D unclear. The V end lost 7 bases, the J end lost 1 base, and 10 bases lay between the germline ends. CDR1 is SNHLY, CDR2 FYNNEI, per germline. The CDR3 is made up of 13 amino acids. CDR3 coding DNA: TGTGCCAGCACGAATCAGAAGAACACTGAAGCTTTCTTT. Translated: CASTNQKNTEAFF. Full variable domain (remainder filled in from reference TRBV2 and TRBJ1-1): EPEVTQTPSHQVTQMGQEVILRCVPISNHLYFYWYRQILGQKVEFLVSFYNNEISEKSEIFDDQFSVERPDGSNFTLKIRSTKLEDSAMYFCASTNQKNTEAFFGQGTRLTVV.

DNA for the CDR3: TGTGCCAGCAGCCAGGACCCGAAGGGTTGGGACTATGGCTACACCTTC. Translation: CASSQDPKGWDYGYTF. This sequence joins TRBV7-2 and TRBJ1-2; D is ambiguous. Trimming stripped 5 bases from V and 3 bases from J, with 19 bases between. The V gene's germline CDR1 is SGHTA and CDR2 FQGNSA. The CDR3 totals 16 residues. The full variable domain, with the rest looked up from reference TRBV7-2 and TRBJ1-2, is GAGVSQSPSNKVTEKGKDVELRCDPISGHTALYWYRQSLGQGLEFLIYFQGNSAPDKSGLPSDRFSAERTGGSVSTLTIQRTQQEDSAVYLCASSQDPKGWDYGYTFGSGTRLTVV.

J is TRBJ2-2 and V is TRBV7-2, with TRBD1 identical over 9 bases. Germline-derived CDR1 and CDR2 are SGHTA and FQGNSA. The length of the CDR3 is 16 residues. V lost 3 bases, J lost 0 bases, and 2 bases stayed unmatched. The CDR3 DNA is TGTGCCAGCAGCTTGGGACAGGGAGCGAACACCGGGGAGCTGTTTTTT. Its translation is CASSLGQGANTGELFF.

The CDR3 spells CASSAYREGSETQYF. The CDR3 DNA sequence: TGTGCCAGTAGTGCCTACCGGGAGGGGTCGGAGACCCAGTACTTC. The gene calls are TRBV19 and TRBJ2-5; 8 bases map to TRBD2. The CDR3 consists of 15 residues. Germline lookup yields CDR1 LNHDA and CDR2 SQIVND (reference sequence). The ends lost 5 bases at V and 5 bases at J; junction bases unmatched: 10.

V usage is TRBV5-6 and J usage is TRBJ2-7; 9 positions match TRBD1. Unmatched junction bases numbered 10, after V lost 0 bases and J lost 6 bases. This CDR3 contains 16 residues. Germline assignment: CDR1 SGHDT and CDR2 YYEEEE. The CDR3 loop reads CASSLVSAGQGSEQYF. CDR3 bases: TGTGCCAGCAGCTTGGTTTCCGCCGGACAGGGGTCCGAGCAGTACTTC.

The table lists this clone with a few counts. The chain has TRBV7-2 and TRBJ2-5; 9 bases line up with TRBD2. The CDR3 sequence is 15 residues long. CDR1 and CDR2 (germline): SGHTA, FQGNSA. V shed 8 bases, J shed 5 bases, and the junction held 12 bases outside the gene matches. The CDR3 region is CASAALIAGEETQYF. CDR3 nucleotides: TGTGCCAGCGCCGCTTTAATAGCGGGAGAGGAGACCCAGTACTTC.

This clone was observed once. This chain connects TRBV14 to TRBJ2-3, with TRBD1 matching over 7 bases. Germline assignment: CDR1 SGHDN and CDR2 FVKESK. Trimming cost V 1 base and J 5 bases; bases outside gene matches: 12. CDR3 length: 17 residues. CDR3: CASSQVVDRWFRDTQYF. CDR3 DNA: TGTGCCAGCAGCCAAGTCGTGGACAGGTGGTTTAGAGATACGCAGTATTTT.

The chain recombines TRBV6-5 with TRBJ2-1; 15 bases line up with TRBD2. Germline CDR1 MNHEY, CDR2 SVGAGI. CDR3 size: 15 residues. Trimming removed 5 bases from V and 7 bases from J; junction bases left unmatched: 3. This chain's CDR3 is CASSHGTSGRNEQFF. CDR3 sequence (DNA): TGTGCCAGCAGTCACGGGACTAGCGGGAGGAATGAGCAGTTCTTC.

The rearrangement joins TRBV7-8 to TRBJ2-5, with 11 bases lining up with TRBD2. Germline assignment: CDR1 SGHVS and CDR2 FQNEAQ. With 1 base clipped from V and 5 bases from J, the junction kept 9 bases outside the gene matches. The CDR3 length is 17 residues. The CDR3 DNA is TGTGCCAGCAGCTTAGGGGGGACTAGCGGACCTGAGGAGACCCAGTACTTC. Its translation is CASSLGGTSGPEETQYF. Full variable domain (missing parts from reference TRBV7-8 and TRBJ2-5): GAGVSQSPRYKVAKRGQDVALRCDPISGHVSLFWYQQALGQGPEFLTYFQNEAQLDKSGLPSDRFFAERPEGSVSTLKIQRTQQEDSAVYLCASSLGGTSGPEETQYFGPGTRLLVL.

CDR3 region: CASSAGILAGTEQYF. DNA for the CDR3: TGTGCCAGCAGCGCCGGGATACTAGCGGGCACCGAGCAGTACTTC. This rearrangement joins TRBV11-2 to TRBJ2-7, with 9 bases lining up with TRBD2. Germline values: CDR1 SGHAT, CDR2 FQNNGV. The V and J ends lost 5 bases and 6 bases, in that order; junction bases with no gene match: 11. The CDR3 has 15 amino acids.

This chain uses TRBV5-1 with TRBJ2-7; TRBD2 aligns across 7 bases. The CDR3 has 16 residues. Germline V gene lookup returns CDR1 SGHRS and CDR2 YFSETQ. Trimming removed 0 bases from V and 0 bases from J; junction bases left unmatched: 6. The CDR3 loop is CASSLEAGVPSYEQYF. The CDR3 DNA is TGCGCCAGCAGCTTGGAGGCGGGAGTGCCCTCCTACGAGCAGTACTTC.

The gene calls are TRBV28 and TRBJ1-2; TRBD1 aligns across 7 bases. Germline V gene data show CDR1 as MDHEN and CDR2 as SYDVKM. CDR3 length: 12 amino acids. V gave up 7 bases and J gave up 8 bases; unmatched junction bases: 7. The CDR3 protein is CASNDRVGGYTF. The DNA of the CDR3 is TGTGCCAGCAACGACAGGGTCGGCGGCTACACCTTC.

The CDR3 region is CASSRDQGETEAFF. DNA for the CDR3: TGTGCCAGCAGCCGTGATCAGGGAGAAACTGAAGCTTTCTTT. The rearrangement joins TRBV5-4 to TRBJ1-1; perhaps TRBD1 as D (5 bases). The V gene lost 4 bases and the J gene lost 5 bases, with 15 bases spanning the gap. Germline loops: CDR1 SGHNT, CDR2 YYREEE (reference sequence). This CDR3 is built from 14 residues. The full variable domain, completed using reference TRBV5-4 and TRBJ1-1, is ETGVTQSPTHLIKTRGQQVTLRCSSQSGHNTVSWYQQALGQGPQFIFQYYREEENGRGNFPPRFSGLQFPNYSSELNVNALELDDSALYLCASSRDQGETEAFFGQGTRLTVV.

This clone was observed a few times. The chain joins TRBV2 to TRBJ2-7; the D gene is possibly TRBD2 (5 bases). CDR1 is SNHLY and CDR2 is FYNNEI in the germline V gene. The germline V and J ends were trimmed by 7 bases and 2 bases, with 18 bases remaining between them. The CDR3 is 15 amino acids. CDR3: CASMEKEAGPYEQYF. The CDR3 DNA follows: TGTGCCAGCATGGAAAAGGAGGCAGGCCCCTACGAGCAGTACTTC. The complete variable domain, with remaining parts taken from reference TRBV2 and TRBJ2-7, reads EPEVTQTPSHQVTQMGQEVILRCVPISNHLYFYWYRQILGQKVEFLVSFYNNEISEKSEIFDDQFSVERPDGSNFTLKIRSTKLEDSAMYFCASMEKEAGPYEQYFGPGTRLTVT.

V usage is TRBV5-1 and J usage is TRBJ1-2; unclear D gene. There are 20 residues in the CDR3. V was shortened by 3 bases and J by 5 bases, with 32 bases between the two germline ends. In germline, CDR1 is SGHRS, CDR2 YFSETQ. CDR3 coding DNA: TGCGCCAGCAGCTCCCTCTCTACCCCTTCCGGGATCCAAACTTGGTATGGCTACACCTTC. Its translation: CASSSLSTPSGIQTWYGYTF.